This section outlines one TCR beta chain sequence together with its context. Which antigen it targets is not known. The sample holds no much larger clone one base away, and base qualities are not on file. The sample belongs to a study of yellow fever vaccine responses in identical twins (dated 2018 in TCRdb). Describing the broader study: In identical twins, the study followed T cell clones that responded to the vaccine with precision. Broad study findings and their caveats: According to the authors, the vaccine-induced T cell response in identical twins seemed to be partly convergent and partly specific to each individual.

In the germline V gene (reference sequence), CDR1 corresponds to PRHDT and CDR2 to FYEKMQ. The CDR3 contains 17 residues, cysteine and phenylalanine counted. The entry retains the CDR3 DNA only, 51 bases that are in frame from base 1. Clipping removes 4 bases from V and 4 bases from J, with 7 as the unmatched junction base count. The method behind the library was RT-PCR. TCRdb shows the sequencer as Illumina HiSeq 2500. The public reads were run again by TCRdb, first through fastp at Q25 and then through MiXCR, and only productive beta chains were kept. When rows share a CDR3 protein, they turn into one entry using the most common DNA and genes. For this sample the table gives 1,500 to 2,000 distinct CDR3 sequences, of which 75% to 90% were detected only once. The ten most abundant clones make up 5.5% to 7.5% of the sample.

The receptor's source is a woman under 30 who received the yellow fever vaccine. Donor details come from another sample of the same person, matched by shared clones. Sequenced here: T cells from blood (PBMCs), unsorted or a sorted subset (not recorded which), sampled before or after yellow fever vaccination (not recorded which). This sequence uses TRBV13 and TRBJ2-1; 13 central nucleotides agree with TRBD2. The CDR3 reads CASSYSGLAGVYNEQFF. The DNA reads TGTGCCAGCAGCTATTCCGGACTAGCGGGAGTTTACAATGAGCAGTTCTTC.